The rows below give T cell receptor beta chains drawn from one sample of a study of T cell changes during pregnancy in multiple sclerosis. Data came from immunoSEQ multiplex PCR; TCRdb stores just in-frame clones and leaves some out. The sample has about 110,000 clones; 92% are singletons. The material sequenced was peripheral blood, taken after pregnancy. Every receptor here comes from a female donor with multiple sclerosis, enrolled in a pregnancy study. CDR3s include the opening cysteine and the closing phenylalanine or tryptophan. A D gene is named only where the DNA matches it firmly. Not every row has a clone size; where given, it reads once, few, many or a size class.

V gene,clone size,J gene,D gene,CDR3 protein,CDR3 DNA
TRBV4-1,NA,TRBJ2-2,TRBD1,CASSQPHRGTGELFF,TGCGCCAGCAGCCAGCCTCACAGGGGCACCGGGGAGCTGTTTTTT
TRBV7-2,NA,TRBJ2-2,NA,CASSSRGGPAGELFF,TGTGCCAGCAGCTCGAGGGGGGGGCCAGCCGGGGAGCTGTTTTTT
TRBV6-1,NA,TRBJ1-6,TRBD1,CASSVRTGLDNSPLHF,TGTGCCAGCAGTGTCCGGACAGGGCTCGACAATTCACCCCTCCACTTT
TRBV4-1,NA,TRBJ2-7,NA,CASSQFESSTYEQYF,TGCGCCAGCAGCCAGTTCGAGAGTTCAACCTACGAGCAGTACTTC
TRBV9,once,TRBJ2-3,NA,CASSVGHTPDTQYF,TGTGCCAGCAGCGTAGGACACACACCAGATACGCAGTATTTT
TRBV10-3,NA,TRBJ1-1,TRBD1,CAISDLTGVAFF,TGTGCCATCAGTGACCTTACAGGGGTGGCTTTCTTT
TRBV19,once,TRBJ2-2,TRBD1,CASRGQAHTGELFF,TGTGCCAGTAGGGGACAGGCCCACACCGGGGAGCTGTTTTTT
TRBV10-2,NA,TRBJ1-1,TRBD1,CASSESRGREVTEAFF,TGCGCCAGCAGTGAGTCAAGGGGGCGGGAAGTCACTGAAGCTTTCTTT
TRBV11-1,NA,TRBJ2-2,TRBD2,CASGGLAGPTGELFF,TGTGCCAGCGGGGGACTAGCGGGACCAACCGGGGAGCTGTTTTTT
TRBV6-1,NA,TRBJ2-3,TRBD2,CASSEMRREVTDTQYF,TGTGCCAGCAGTGAAATGAGGCGGGAGGTCACAGATACGCAGTATTTT
TRBV18,NA,TRBJ1-5,NA,CASSRREDQPQHF,TGTGCCAGCTCCCGCCGGGAAGATCAGCCCCAGCATTTT
TRBV27,NA,TRBJ1-3,NA,CASSLSKSGNTIYF,TGTGCCAGCAGTTTAAGCAAGTCTGGAAACACCATATATTTT
TRBV27,NA,TRBJ2-3,TRBD2,CASSALAPLAGGEDTQYF,TGTGCCAGCAGCGCCTTAGCCCCCCTAGCGGGAGGTGAGGATACGCAGTATTTT
TRBV7-3,NA,TRBJ2-3,NA,CASSFSGVDTQYF,TGTGCCAGCAGCTTCTCGGGGGTGGATACGCAGTATTTT
TRBV6-1,NA,TRBJ1-4,NA,CASSGLRGPNEKLFF,TGTGCCAGCAGTGGACTCAGGGGCCCTAATGAAAAACTGTTTTTT
TRBV7-3,NA,TRBJ2-1,NA,CASSLPKQEQFF,TGTGCCAGCAGCTTGCCCAAGCAAGAGCAGTTCTTC
TRBV29-1,NA,TRBJ2-3,TRBD2,CSVQYPGTSGSSTDTQYF,TGCAGCGTTCAATACCCCGGGACTAGCGGGAGCAGCACAGATACGCAGTATTTT
TRBV27,NA,TRBJ1-5,TRBD1,CASRLQGAGQPQHF,TGTGCCAGCAGGTTACAGGGGGCCGGTCAGCCCCAGCATTTT
TRBV2,NA,TRBJ2-7,TRBD2,CASNGGAVLEQYF,TGTGCCAGCAACGGGGGGGCGGTCTTGGAGCAGTACTTC
TRBV7-7,NA,TRBJ2-2,NA,CASSPVQGGTGELFF,TGTGCCAGCAGCCCCGTCCAAGGCGGCACCGGGGAGCTGTTTTTT
TRBV28,NA,TRBJ2-7,TRBD1,CASSFTGQGSAYEQYF,TGTGCCAGCAGTTTCACTGGACAGGGCAGTGCCTACGAGCAGTACTTC
TRBV11-2,NA,TRBJ1-4,TRBD1,CASSLGTGQNEKLFF,TGTGCCAGCAGCTTAGGGACGGGACAGAATGAAAAACTGTTTTTT
TRBV11-2,NA,TRBJ2-7,TRBD1,CASSQTGTGKNEQYF,TGTGCCAGCAGCCAAACCGGGACAGGGAAGAACGAGCAGTACTTC
TRBV28,NA,TRBJ2-7,NA,CASTNTASYEQYF,TGTGCCAGCACCAACACAGCTTCCTACGAGCAGTACTTC
TRBV18,NA,TRBJ2-7,TRBD1,CASSLLDRGGNEQYF,TGTGCCAGCTCCCTACTAGACAGGGGAGGAAACGAGCAGTACTTC
TRBV27,NA,TRBJ2-2,NA,CASSSVGSELFF,TGTGCCAGCAGTTCCGTCGGGTCGGAGCTGTTTTTT
TRBV27,NA,TRBJ1-5,TRBD1,CASSRQGVEKPQHF,TGTGCCAGCAGTAGACAGGGGGTCGAGAAGCCCCAGCATTTT
TRBV19,NA,TRBJ1-2,NA,CASRDSGALYGYTF,TGTGCCAGTCGAGACTCTGGGGCGCTATATGGCTACACCTTC
TRBV7-2,NA,TRBJ2-5,NA,CASSLSAGPQETQYF,TGTGCCAGCAGCTTATCGGCAGGGCCCCAAGAGACCCAGTACTTC
TRBV4-1,NA,TRBJ2-6,NA,CASSQEINILISGANVLTF,TGCGCCAGCAGCCAAGAAATCAACATTTTGATCTCTGGGGCCAACGTCCTGACTTTC
TRBV10-3,few,TRBJ2-7,TRBD1,CAIRAGQGAAYEQYF,TGTGCCATCAGAGCAGGACAGGGGGCCGCCTACGAGCAGTACTTC
TRBV5-1,NA,TRBJ2-3,TRBD2,CASSLVGGTADTQYF,TGCGCCAGCAGCTTGGTGGGGGGGACCGCAGATACGCAGTATTTT
TRBV7-3,NA,TRBJ1-1,NA,CASSTFAGTEAFF,TGTGCCAGCAGCACCTTCGCGGGGACTGAAGCTTTCTTT
TRBV6-1,NA,TRBJ1-5,NA,CASSDGGGNQPQHF,TGTGCCAGCAGTGACGGGGGGGGCAATCAGCCCCAGCATTTT
TRBV15,NA,TRBJ2-3,NA,CATQWGETDTQYF,TGTGCCACCCAGTGGGGGGAGACAGATACGCAGTATTTT
TRBV6-5,NA,TRBJ2-3,NA,CASSFRRGSTDTQYF,TGTGCCAGCAGTTTCCGTAGGGGTAGCACAGATACGCAGTATTTT
TRBV6-1,NA,TRBJ1-1,NA,CASSGMGRGNTEAFF,TGTGCCAGCAGTGGGATGGGCAGGGGGAACACTGAAGCTTTCTTT
TRBV12-2,once,TRBJ1-5,NA,CASRQVGGGSNQPQHF,NA
TRBV5-1,NA,TRBJ2-7,NA,CASSLEPRISYEQYF,TGCGCCAGCAGCTTGGAACCCAGGATCTCCTACGAGCAGTACTTC
TRBV6-5,NA,TRBJ1-1,NA,CASSGGSGTEAFF,TGTGCCAGCAGCGGGGGTTCGGGGACTGAAGCTTTCTTT
TRBV7-2,NA,TRBJ2-7,TRBD1,CASSLARDRGPEQYF,TGTGCCAGCAGCTTAGCGCGGGACAGGGGTCCCGAGCAGTACTTC
TRBV25-1,NA,TRBJ2-7,TRBD1,CASSRQGVSEQYF,TGTGCCAGCAGTCGGCAGGGGGTCTCCGAGCAGTACTTC
TRBV30,few,TRBJ1-1,NA,CAQQGLNTEAFF,TGTGCCCAACAGGGATTGAACACTGAAGCTTTCTTT
TRBV19,NA,TRBJ1-1,TRBD1,CASIDRGPYTEAFF,TGTGCCAGTATTGACAGGGGGCCTTACACTGAAGCTTTCTTT
TRBV2,once,TRBJ1-3,NA,CASSDQGNTIYF,TGTGCCAGCAGTGACCAAGGAAACACCATATATTTT
TRBV28,NA,TRBJ1-5,NA,CASSLGAGVGQPQHF,TGTGCCAGCAGTTTGGGAGCAGGGGTGGGCCAGCCCCAGCATTTT
TRBV30,NA,TRBJ2-2,TRBD2,CAWYSGRRSYGGELFF,TGTGCCTGGTATAGCGGGAGAAGATCTTACGGCGGGGAGCTGTTTTTT
TRBV7-2,NA,TRBJ1-6,NA,CASSSFPGGANSPLHF,TGTGCCAGCAGCTCCTTCCCGGGGGGGGCAAATTCACCCCTCCACTTT